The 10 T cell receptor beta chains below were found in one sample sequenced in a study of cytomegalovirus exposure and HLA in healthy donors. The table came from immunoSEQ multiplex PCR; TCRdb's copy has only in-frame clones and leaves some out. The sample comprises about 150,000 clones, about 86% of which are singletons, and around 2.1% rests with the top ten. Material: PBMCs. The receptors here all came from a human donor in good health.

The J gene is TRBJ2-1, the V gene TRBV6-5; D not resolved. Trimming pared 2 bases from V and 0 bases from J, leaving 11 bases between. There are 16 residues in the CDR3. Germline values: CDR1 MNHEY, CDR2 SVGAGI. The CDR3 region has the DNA TGTGCCAGCAGTTACGAGGCGATGAGCTCCTACAATGAGCAGTTCTTC. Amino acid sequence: CASSYEAMSSYNEQFF.

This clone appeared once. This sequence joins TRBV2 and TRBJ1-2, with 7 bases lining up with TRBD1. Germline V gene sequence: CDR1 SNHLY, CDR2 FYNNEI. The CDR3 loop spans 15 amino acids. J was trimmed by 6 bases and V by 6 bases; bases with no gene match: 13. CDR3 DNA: TGTGCCAGCAGCGGACGACAGGGAACCTTCAATGGCTACACCTTC. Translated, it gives CASSGRQGTFNGYTF.

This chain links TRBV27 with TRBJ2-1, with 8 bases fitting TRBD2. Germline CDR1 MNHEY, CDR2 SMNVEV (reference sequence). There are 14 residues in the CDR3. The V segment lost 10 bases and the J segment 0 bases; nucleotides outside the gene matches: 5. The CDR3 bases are TGTGCCATCCGGGAGGGAAGCTCCTACAATGAGCAGTTCTTC. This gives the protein CAIREGSSYNEQFF.

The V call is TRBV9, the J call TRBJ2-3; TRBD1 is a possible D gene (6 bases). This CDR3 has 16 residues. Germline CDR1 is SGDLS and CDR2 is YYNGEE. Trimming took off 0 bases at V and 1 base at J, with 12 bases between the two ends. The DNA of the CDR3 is TGTGCCAGCAGCGTAGCCGAGGGGGAGCGCACAGATACGCAGTATTTT. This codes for CASSVAEGERTDTQYF.

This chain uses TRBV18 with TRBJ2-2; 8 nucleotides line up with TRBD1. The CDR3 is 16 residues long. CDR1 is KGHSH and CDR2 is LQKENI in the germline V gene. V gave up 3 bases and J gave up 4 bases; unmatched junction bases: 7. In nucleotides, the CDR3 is TGTGCCAGCTCACCCCGGACAGGGAGCAGCACCGGGGAGCTGTTTTTT. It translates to CASSPRTGSSTGELFF.

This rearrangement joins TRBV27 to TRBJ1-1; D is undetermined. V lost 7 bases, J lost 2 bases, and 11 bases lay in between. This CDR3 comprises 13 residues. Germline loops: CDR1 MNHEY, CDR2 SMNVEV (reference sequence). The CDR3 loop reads CASKIGENTEAFF. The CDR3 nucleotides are TGTGCCAGCAAGATCGGAGAAAACACTGAAGCTTTCTTT.

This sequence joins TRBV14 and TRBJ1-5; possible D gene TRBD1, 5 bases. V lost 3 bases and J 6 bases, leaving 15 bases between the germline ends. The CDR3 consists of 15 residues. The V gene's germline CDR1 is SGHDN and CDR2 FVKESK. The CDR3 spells CASSQGPGGAQPQHF. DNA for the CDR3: TGTGCCAGCAGCCAGGGACCGGGAGGAGCTCAGCCCCAGCATTTT.

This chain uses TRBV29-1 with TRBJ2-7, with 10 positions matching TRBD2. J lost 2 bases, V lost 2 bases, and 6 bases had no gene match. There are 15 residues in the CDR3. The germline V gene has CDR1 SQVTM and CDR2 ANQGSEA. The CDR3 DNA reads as TGCAGCGTTGAAATAGGACTAGCGGCACCCTACGAGCAGTACTTC. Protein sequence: CSVEIGLAAPYEQYF.

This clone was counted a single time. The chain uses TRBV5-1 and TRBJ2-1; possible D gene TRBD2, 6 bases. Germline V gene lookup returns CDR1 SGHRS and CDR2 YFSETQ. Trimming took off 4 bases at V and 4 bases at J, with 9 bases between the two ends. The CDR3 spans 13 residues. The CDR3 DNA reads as TGCGCCAGCAGCCGGGACTTGTACAATGAGCAGTTCTTC. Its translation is CASSRDLYNEQFF.

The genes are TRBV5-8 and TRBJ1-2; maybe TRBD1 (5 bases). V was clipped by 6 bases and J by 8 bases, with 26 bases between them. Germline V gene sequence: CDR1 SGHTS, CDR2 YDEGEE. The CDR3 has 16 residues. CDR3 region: CASTPKGLPVGGGYTF. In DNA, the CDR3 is TGTGCCAGCACCCCTAAGGGCCTTCCCGTCGGGGGAGGCTACACCTTC.